The 9 T cell receptor beta chains given below trace back to one sample, sequenced in a study of PD-1 blockade in classical Hodgkin lymphoma (TCRdb year 2020). According to the study, the label for this sample's time point signals: newly diagnosed, previously untreated cHL patient sample. Library method: the immunoSEQ multiplex PCR assay. TCRdb's version of the immuneACCESS table is confined to in-frame rearrangements and falls short of the full clone set. An unresolved V gene accounts for under half of the shortfall where checked; the remainder is of unknown origin. Counted in this sample were more than 15,000 clones; roughly 87% of them appeared once. The ten largest clonotypes hold around 4.2% of the sample. Sequenced: peripheral blood mononuclear cells (PBMCs). These receptor sequences come from a human donor with classical Hodgkin lymphoma.

The chain combines TRBV19 with TRBJ2-1; D is ambiguous. The CDR3 length is 12 residues. Between the trimmed V and J ends, which lost 7 bases and 7 bases, there was a span of 11 bases. Germline CDR1 LNHDA, CDR2 SQIVND (reference sequence). The CDR3 DNA follows: TGTGCCAGTACGACTGCTAGAAATGAGCAGTTCTTC. It is translated as CASTTARNEQFF. Using reference TRBV19 and TRBJ2-1 for the parts outside the CDR3, the full variable domain is DGGITQSPKYLFRKEGQNVTLSCEQNLNHDAMYWYRQDPGQGLRLIYYSQIVNDFQKGDIAEGYSVSREKKESFPLTVTSAQKNPTAFYLCASTTARNEQFFGPGTRLTVL.

V usage is TRBV4-2 and J usage is TRBJ1-1; 8 positions match TRBD1. V lost 2 bases to trimming and J lost 5 bases; unmatched junction nucleotides: 7. The CDR3 has 15 amino acids. Germline V gene lookup returns CDR1 LGHNA and CDR2 YNFKEQ. DNA for the CDR3: TGTGCCAGCAGCCAAACAGGACAGGGAGAGACTGAAGCTTTCTTT. It codes for CASSQTGQGETEAFF.

The rearrangement uses TRBV4-3 and TRBJ2-4; D could derive from TRBD1 or TRBD2 (5 bases each). Trimming took 4 bases from V and 6 from J, leaving 13 bases between them. CDR3 length equals 14 residues. Germline values: CDR1 LGHNA, CDR2 YSLEER. The CDR3 sequence: CASSLMGRGNIQYF. The CDR3, as DNA: TGCGCCAGCAGCCTTATGGGACGGGGAAACATTCAGTACTTC.

The gene calls are TRBV6-1 and TRBJ2-5; perhaps TRBD2 as D (6 bases). The V end lost 4 bases, the J end lost 4 bases, and 13 bases lay between the germline ends. From germline, CDR1 is MNHNS and CDR2 SASEGT. CDR3 size: 14 residues. The CDR3 here is CASSARGRRETQYF. In nucleotides, the CDR3 is TGTGCCAGCAGTGCCCGGGGGAGGCGAGAGACCCAGTACTTC.

The V call is TRBV7-9, the J call TRBJ2-3; 9 nucleotides align to TRBD2. Germline loops: CDR1 SEHNR, CDR2 FQNEAQ (reference sequence). V trimming: 5 bases; J trimming: 1 base; junction bases outside the gene matches: 1. CDR3 length: 14 residues. The CDR3 loop is CASSRTSGTDTQYF. CDR3 coding DNA: TGTGCCAGCAGCCGGACTAGCGGCACAGATACGCAGTATTTT.

This clone is a singleton in its sample. This rearrangement joins TRBV7-2 to TRBJ2-2; 7 bases are shared with TRBD2. After removal of 5 bases from V and 6 bases from J, the junction contained 9 bases not matched to a gene. This CDR3 spans 15 amino acids. In germline, CDR1 is SGHTA, CDR2 FQGNSA. CDR3 sequence (DNA): TGTGCCAGCAGCGCCCGGGACTATCTGGCCGGGGAGCTGTTTTTT. Amino acid sequence: CASSARDYLAGELFF.

This chain uses TRBV4-1 with TRBJ2-7; D may correspond to TRBD1 or TRBD2 (5 bases each). V was pared by 1 base and J by 6 bases, with 13 bases between. CDR3 length: 14 amino acids. Germline loops: CDR1 MGHRA, CDR2 YSYEKL. For the CDR3, the DNA is TGCGCCAGCAGCCAAGGGGGCAGGGAGTTCGAGCAGTACTTC. Encoded protein: CASSQGGREFEQYF.

The rearrangement uses TRBV28 and TRBJ2-1; TRBD2 matches at 10 bases. Germline V gives CDR1 MDHEN, CDR2 SYDVKM. This CDR3 is 16 amino acids long. J was trimmed by 3 bases and V by 1 base; bases with no gene match: 3. The CDR3: CASSLSVAGGYNEQFF. CDR3 sequence (DNA): TGTGCCAGCAGTTTATCGGTAGCGGGAGGCTACAATGAGCAGTTCTTC.

J is TRBJ1-2 and V is TRBV19, with D possibly TRBD1 on 6 matching bases. The V gene's germline CDR1 is LNHDA and CDR2 SQIVND (reference sequence). Deletions cut 5 bases from V and 4 bases from J, with 14 bases between. The CDR3 is made up of 14 amino acids. In DNA, the CDR3 is TGTGCCAGTAGTGTGACAGGAAACCCCTATGGCTACACCTTC. Translating it yields CASSVTGNPYGYTF.